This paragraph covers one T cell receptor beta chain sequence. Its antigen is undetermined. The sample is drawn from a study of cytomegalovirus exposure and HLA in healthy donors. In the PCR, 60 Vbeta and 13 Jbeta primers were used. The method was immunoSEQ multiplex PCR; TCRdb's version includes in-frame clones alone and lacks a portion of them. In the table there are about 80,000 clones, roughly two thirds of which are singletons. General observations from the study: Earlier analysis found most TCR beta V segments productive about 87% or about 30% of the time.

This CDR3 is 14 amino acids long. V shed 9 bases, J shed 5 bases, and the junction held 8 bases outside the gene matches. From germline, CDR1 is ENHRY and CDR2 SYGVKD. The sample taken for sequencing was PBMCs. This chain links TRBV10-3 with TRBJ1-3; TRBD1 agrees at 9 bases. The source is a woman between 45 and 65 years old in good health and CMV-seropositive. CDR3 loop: CAMLQGAPRNTIYF. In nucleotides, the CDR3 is TGTGCCATGTTACAGGGGGCGCCAAGAAACACCATATATTTT.